This T cell receptor (beta chain) was recorded in a study of blood T cell repertoires in COVID-19. About the study: Samples came from the United States, Italy and Spain, spanning acute and convalescent COVID-19. Sample material is recorded as cDNA or gDNA derived from T cells, B-cell-depleted T cells, or PBMCs.

Authors' processing steps: It was from reference gene primer amplification that nucleated cell counts were estimated. TCRdb keeps only in-frame clones here, not all; method: immunoSEQ multiplex PCR. The DNA was the basis for D and trimming; V, J and clone size are from that table. The sample lists under 45,000 clones, around four fifths seen once, with approximately 15% in the top ten. The length of the CDR3 is 13 residues. Germline assignment: CDR1 SGHTA and CDR2 FQGNSA. Trimming removed 5 bases at V and 4 bases at J, with 11 bases between. This chain connects TRBV7-2 to TRBJ1-2, with D perhaps matching TRBD1 (6 bases). The receptor comes from a human donor in a cohort sampled during active COVID-19. The sample was peripheral blood. The CDR3: CASSITGPYGYTF. In DNA form, the CDR3 reads TGTGCCAGCAGCATTACAGGGCCCTATGGCTACACCTTC.